The clone carrying this TCR beta chain was counted between two and nine times. Primers for the PCR totalled 60 Vbeta and 13 Jbeta. In the study's own analysis: Later analysis identified tens of millions of unique TCR beta chains, about 10 million shared. Profiled with immunoSEQ multiplex PCR; TCRdb holds only in-frame clones, not every one. The V and J calls and clone size are taken from that table; D and trimming were inferred from the DNA. Of tens of thousands of clones listed, around three quarters are singletons. The data were taken from a study of cytomegalovirus exposure and HLA in healthy donors. Germline CDR1 and CDR2: SGHRS and YFSETQ. The CDR3 runs to 12 residues. The J segment lost 6 bases and the V segment lost 4 bases, leaving 4 bases of the junction unmatched.

The source material was PBMCs. The chain uses TRBV5-1 and TRBJ2-7, with 7 nucleotides matching TRBD1. This clonotype was obtained from a male donor in good health and CMV-seronegative. CDR3 sequence reads: CASSRDSREQYF. The CDR3 region has the DNA TGCGCCAGCAGCCGGGACAGCCGCGAGCAGTACTTC.